What follows are 9 T cell receptor beta chains derived from one specimen sequenced in a study of a mutant IDH1 vaccine in newly diagnosed glioma. The time point is: week 11, during vaccination. The investigators gave 300 ug of mutant IDH1 20-mer peptide in each vaccine dose, together with topical imiquimod. These receptors' targets are unknown. This table comes from immunoSEQ multiplex PCR, and its TCRdb copy is limited to in-frame clones, with some not included. The data show over 95,000 clones, roughly 90% seen once. The sample here was PBMCs, taken from a glioma patient whose treatment included an IDH1 peptide vaccine. Receptor source: a woman between 50 and 59 years old with glioma.

This chain joins TRBV27 and TRBJ1-1, with D unresolved. Trimming removed 4 bases from V and 6 bases from J, with 18 bases in between. This CDR3 comprises 15 residues. Germline V gene lookup returns CDR1 MNHEY and CDR2 SMNVEV (reference sequence). The CDR3 protein is CASSSWMGSNAEAFF. The CDR3 DNA follows: TGTGCCAGCAGTTCCTGGATGGGGAGCAACGCTGAAGCTTTCTTT.

This clone was counted a few times. The chain is built from TRBV5-1 and TRBJ2-1, with a possible D match to TRBD1 (5 bases). The germline gives CDR1 SGHRS, CDR2 YFSETQ. V was cut by 3 bases and J by 6 bases, with 10 bases left in between. The CDR3 consists of 13 residues. The CDR3 protein is CASSYGQGNEQFF. CDR3 DNA sequence: TGCGCCAGCAGCTATGGGCAGGGCAATGAGCAGTTCTTC.

The sample holds one count of this clone. The chain couples TRBV10-3 to TRBJ1-4, with TRBD1 matching 8 bases. The CDR3 sequence is 16 residues long. After removal of 4 bases from V and 7 bases from J, the junction contained 11 bases not matched to a gene. Per the germline V gene, CDR1 is ENHRY and CDR2 is SYGVKD. DNA for the CDR3: TGTGCCATCAGTGCCCTTTCGACAGGGGCGGGTGAAAAACTGTTTTTT. This sequence encodes CAISALSTGAGEKLFF.

The CDR3 coding sequence is TGTGCCAGCAACCCGGGGCTGCACACCGGGGAGCTGTTTTTT. Translated: CASNPGLHTGELFF. The J gene is TRBJ2-2, the V gene TRBV21-1. TRBV21-1 is labeled a pseudogene. This CDR3 comprises 14 residues.

The CDR3 DNA reads as TGTGCCAGCAGTGGGGAGCGGGGAAGCACAGATACGCAGTATTTT. As protein: CASSGERGSTDTQYF. J is TRBJ2-3 and V is TRBV2, with 7 bases aligning to TRBD2. V shed 4 bases and J 0 bases; nucleotides not matched to a gene: 4. This CDR3 region has 15 residues. Germline CDR1 and CDR2: SNHLY and FYNNEI.

This clone was recorded only once. The gene calls are TRBV18 and TRBJ1-1; D possibly corresponds to TRBD1 (6 bases). Trimming stripped 1 base from V and 1 base from J, with 10 bases between. Germline V lookup: CDR1 KGHSH, CDR2 LQKENI. The CDR3 has 15 amino acids. CDR3 amino acids: CASSPLLGQNTEAFF. In nucleotides, the CDR3 is TGTGCCAGCTCACCACTTTTGGGACAGAACACTGAAGCTTTCTTT.

The chain links TRBV19 to TRBJ1-1; TRBD1 agrees at 8 bases. Germline-derived CDR1 and CDR2 are LNHDA and SQIVND (reference sequence). V lost 6 bases and J lost 5; bases outside the gene matches: 2. The CDR3 is 12 residues long. The CDR3: CASRDRDTEAFF. The DNA of the CDR3 is TGTGCCAGTAGGGACAGGGATACTGAAGCTTTCTTT.

In regard to this clone: The sample contains more than one DNA sequence encoding this CDR3. The genes are TRBV7-2 and TRBJ1-3; D is unresolved. With 3 bases removed from V and 0 bases from J, the gap between germline ends came to 6 bases. The V gene's germline CDR1 is SGHTA and CDR2 FQGNSA. CDR3 length equals 14 residues. CDR3 sequence reads: CASSLQSSGNTIYF. In DNA form, the CDR3 reads TGTGCCAGCAGCTTGCAGAGCTCTGGAAACACCATATATTTT.

This sequence joins TRBV7-9 and TRBJ2-5; 7 bases are shared with TRBD1. Germline V gives CDR1 SEHNR, CDR2 FQNEAQ (reference sequence). The junction had 7 bases not matched to a gene; V was cut back by 1 base and J by 2 bases. The CDR3 runs 16 residues. The CDR3 reads CASSLEGTVAQETQYF. The CDR3 region has the DNA TGTGCCAGCAGCTTAGAAGGGACAGTAGCTCAAGAGACCCAGTACTTC.